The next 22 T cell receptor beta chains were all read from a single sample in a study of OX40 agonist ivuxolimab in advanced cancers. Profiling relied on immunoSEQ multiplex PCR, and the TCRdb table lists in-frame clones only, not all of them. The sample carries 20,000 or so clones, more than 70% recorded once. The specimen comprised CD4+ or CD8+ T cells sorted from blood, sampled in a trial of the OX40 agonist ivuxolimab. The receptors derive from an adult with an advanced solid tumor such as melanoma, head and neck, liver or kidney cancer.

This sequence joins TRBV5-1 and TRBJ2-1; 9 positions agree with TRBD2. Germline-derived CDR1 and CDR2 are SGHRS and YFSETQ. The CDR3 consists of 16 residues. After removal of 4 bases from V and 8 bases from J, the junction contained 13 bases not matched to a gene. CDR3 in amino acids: CASSRRLAETGDEQFF. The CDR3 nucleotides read TGCGCCAGCAGCCGCCGACTAGCGGAAACTGGGGATGAGCAGTTCTTC.

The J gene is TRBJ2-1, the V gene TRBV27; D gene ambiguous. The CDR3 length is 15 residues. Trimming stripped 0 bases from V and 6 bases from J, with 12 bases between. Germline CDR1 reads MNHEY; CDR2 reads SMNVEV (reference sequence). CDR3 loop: CASSLSDPMGNEQFF. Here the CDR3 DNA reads TGTGCCAGCAGTTTATCAGACCCGATGGGCAATGAGCAGTTCTTC.

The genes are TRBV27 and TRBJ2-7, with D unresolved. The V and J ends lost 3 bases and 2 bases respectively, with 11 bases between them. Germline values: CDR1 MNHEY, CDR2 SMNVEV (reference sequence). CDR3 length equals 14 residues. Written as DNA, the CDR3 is TGTGCCAGCAGTTTTGGGTCGGGCACCTACGAGCAGTACTTC. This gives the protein CASSFGSGTYEQYF.

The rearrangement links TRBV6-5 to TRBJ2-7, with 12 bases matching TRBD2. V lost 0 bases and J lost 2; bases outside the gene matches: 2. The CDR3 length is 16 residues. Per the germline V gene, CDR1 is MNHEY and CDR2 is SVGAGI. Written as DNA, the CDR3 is TGTGCCAGCAGTTACTCCTGGACTAGCGGGACCTACGAGCAGTACTTC. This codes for CASSYSWTSGTYEQYF.

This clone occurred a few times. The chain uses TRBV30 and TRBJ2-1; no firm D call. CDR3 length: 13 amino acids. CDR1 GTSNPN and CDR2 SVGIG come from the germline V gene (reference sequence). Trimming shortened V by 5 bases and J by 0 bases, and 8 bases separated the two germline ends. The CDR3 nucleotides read TGTGCCTGGGGGGATAGCTCCTACAATGAGCAGTTCTTC. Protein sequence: CAWGDSSYNEQFF.

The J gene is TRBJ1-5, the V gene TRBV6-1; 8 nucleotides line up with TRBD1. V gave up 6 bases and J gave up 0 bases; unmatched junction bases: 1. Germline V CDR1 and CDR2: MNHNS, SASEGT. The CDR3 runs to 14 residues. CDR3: CASRGTGSNQPQHF. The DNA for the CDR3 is TGTGCCAGCAGAGGGACAGGTAGCAATCAGCCCCAGCATTTT.

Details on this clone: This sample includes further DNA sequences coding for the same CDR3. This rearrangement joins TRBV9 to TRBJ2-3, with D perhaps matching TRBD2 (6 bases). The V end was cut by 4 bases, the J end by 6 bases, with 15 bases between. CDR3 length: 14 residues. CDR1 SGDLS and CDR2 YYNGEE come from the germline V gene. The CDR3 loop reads CASSPGGGPDTQYF. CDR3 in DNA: TGTGCCAGCAGCCCCGGGGGAGGACCGGATACGCAGTATTTT. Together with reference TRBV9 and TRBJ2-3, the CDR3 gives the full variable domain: DSGVTQTPKHLITATGQRVTLRCSPRSGDLSVYWYQQSLDQGLQFLIQYYNGEERAKGNILERFSAQQFPDLHSELNLSSLELGDSALYFCASSPGGGPDTQYFGPGTRLTVL.

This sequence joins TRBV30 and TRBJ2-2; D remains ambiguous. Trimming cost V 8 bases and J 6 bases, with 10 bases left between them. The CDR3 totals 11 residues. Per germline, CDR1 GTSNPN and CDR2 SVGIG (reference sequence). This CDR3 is CATTPAGELFF. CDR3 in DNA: TGTGCCACGACCCCAGCCGGGGAGCTGTTTTTT.

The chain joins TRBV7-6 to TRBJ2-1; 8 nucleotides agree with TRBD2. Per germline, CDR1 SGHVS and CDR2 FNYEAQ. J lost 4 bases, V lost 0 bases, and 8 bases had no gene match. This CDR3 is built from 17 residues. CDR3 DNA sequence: TGTGCCAGCAGCTTAGCCGTAACTAGCGGACTATACAATGAGCAGTTCTTC. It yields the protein CASSLAVTSGLYNEQFF. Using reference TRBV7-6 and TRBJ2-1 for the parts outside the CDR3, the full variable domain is GAGVSQSPRYKVTKRGQDVALRCDPISGHVSLYWYRQALGQGPEFLTYFNYEAQQDKSGLPNDRFSAERPEGSISTLTIQRTEQRDSAMYRCASSLAVTSGLYNEQFFGPGTRLTVL.

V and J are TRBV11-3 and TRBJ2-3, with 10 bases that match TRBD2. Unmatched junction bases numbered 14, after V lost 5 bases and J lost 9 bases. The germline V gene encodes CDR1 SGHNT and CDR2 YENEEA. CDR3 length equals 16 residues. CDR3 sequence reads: CASSPSAGGDWMTQYF. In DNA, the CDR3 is TGTGCCAGCAGCCCCTCAGCGGGAGGGGACTGGATGACGCAGTATTTT.

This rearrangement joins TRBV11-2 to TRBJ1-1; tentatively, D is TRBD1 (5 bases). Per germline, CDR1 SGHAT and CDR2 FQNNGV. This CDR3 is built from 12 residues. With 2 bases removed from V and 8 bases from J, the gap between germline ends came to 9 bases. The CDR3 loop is CASSLPGPEAFF. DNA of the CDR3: TGTGCCAGCAGCTTACCAGGGCCCGAAGCTTTCTTT.

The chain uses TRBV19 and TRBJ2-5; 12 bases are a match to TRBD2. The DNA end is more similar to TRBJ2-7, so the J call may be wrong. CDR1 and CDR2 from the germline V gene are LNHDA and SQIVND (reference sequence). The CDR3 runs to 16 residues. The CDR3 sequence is CASSTPGLAGFYEQYF. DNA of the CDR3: TGTGCCAGTAGCACACCGGGACTAGCGGGTTTCTACGAGCAGTACTTC.

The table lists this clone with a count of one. DNA for the CDR3: TGTGCCAGTACCGCAGGGACGGGACTCTACAATGAGCAGTTCTTC. Translating it yields CASTAGTGLYNEQFF. The chain uses TRBV19 and TRBJ2-1; tentative D call: TRBD2 (6 bases). Germline CDR1 is LNHDA and CDR2 is SQIVND (reference sequence). Trimming pared 7 bases from V and 3 bases from J, leaving 16 bases between. This CDR3 region has 15 residues. Looking up the rest from reference TRBV19 and TRBJ2-1 gives the full variable domain: DGGITQSPKYLFRKEGQNVTLSCEQNLNHDAMYWYRQDPGQGLRLIYYSQIVNDFQKGDIAEGYSVSREKKESFPLTVTSAQKNPTAFYLCASTAGTGLYNEQFFGPGTRLTVL.

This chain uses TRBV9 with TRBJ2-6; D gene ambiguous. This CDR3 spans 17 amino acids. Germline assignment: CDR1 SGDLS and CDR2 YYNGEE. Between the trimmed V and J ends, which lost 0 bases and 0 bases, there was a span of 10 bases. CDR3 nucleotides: TGTGCCAGCAGCGTAGGGGCAGGAACCTCTGGGGCCAACGTCCTGACTTTC. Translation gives CASSVGAGTSGANVLTF.

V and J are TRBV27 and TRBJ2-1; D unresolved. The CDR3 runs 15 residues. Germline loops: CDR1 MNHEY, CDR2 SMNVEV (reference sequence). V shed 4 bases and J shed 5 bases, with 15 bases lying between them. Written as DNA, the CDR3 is TGTGCCAGCAGTTCCCCAGTGACACCCCACAATGAGCAGTTCTTC. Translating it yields CASSSPVTPHNEQFF.

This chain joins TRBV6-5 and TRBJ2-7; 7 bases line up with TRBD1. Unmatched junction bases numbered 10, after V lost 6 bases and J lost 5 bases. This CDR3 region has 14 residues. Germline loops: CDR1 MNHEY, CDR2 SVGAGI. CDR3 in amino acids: CASRDLTGYDEQYF. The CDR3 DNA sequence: TGTGCCAGCAGGGATCTGACAGGGTACGACGAGCAGTACTTC.

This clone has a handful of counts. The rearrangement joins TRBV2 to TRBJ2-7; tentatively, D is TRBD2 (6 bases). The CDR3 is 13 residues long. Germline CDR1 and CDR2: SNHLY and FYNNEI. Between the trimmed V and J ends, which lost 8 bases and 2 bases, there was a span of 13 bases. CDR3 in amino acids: CASATGRPYEQYF. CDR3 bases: TGTGCCAGCGCAACGGGGAGGCCCTACGAGCAGTACTTC.

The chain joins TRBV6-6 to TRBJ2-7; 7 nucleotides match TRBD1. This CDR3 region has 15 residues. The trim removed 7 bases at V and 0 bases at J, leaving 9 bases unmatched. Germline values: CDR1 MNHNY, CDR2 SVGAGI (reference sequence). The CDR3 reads CASTNRGSGSYEQYF. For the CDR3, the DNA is TGTGCCAGCACTAACAGGGGTTCGGGCTCCTACGAGCAGTACTTC.

The CDR3 DNA sequence: TGCGCCACCGCCGGGGATGGGCCCCAGCATTTT. Protein: CATAGDGPQHF. This chain links TRBV10-2 with TRBJ1-5, with D hard to call. V gave up 10 bases and J gave up 9 bases, with 13 bases separating them. The CDR3 has 11 residues. The V gene's germline CDR1 is WSHSY and CDR2 SAAADI.

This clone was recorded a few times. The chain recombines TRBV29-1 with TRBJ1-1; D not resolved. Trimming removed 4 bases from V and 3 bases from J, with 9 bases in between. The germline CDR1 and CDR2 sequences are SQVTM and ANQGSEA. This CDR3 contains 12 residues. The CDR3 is CSVVGGHTEAFF. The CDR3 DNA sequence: TGCAGCGTTGTGGGTGGGCACACTGAAGCTTTCTTT.

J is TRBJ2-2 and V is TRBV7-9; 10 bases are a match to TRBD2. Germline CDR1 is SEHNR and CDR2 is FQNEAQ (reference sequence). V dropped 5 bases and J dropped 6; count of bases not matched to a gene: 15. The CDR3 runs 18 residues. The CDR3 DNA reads TGTGCCAGCAGCCCCGGCTTTACTAGAAGCGGGAGGGCCGGGGAGCTGTTTTTT. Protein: CASSPGFTRSGRAGELFF.

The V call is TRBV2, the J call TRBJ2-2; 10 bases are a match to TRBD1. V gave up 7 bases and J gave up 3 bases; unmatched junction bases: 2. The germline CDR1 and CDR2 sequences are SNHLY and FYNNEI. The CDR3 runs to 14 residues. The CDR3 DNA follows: TGTGCCAGCAAGGACAGGGGGTACACCGGGGAGCTGTTTTTT. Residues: CASKDRGYTGELFF.